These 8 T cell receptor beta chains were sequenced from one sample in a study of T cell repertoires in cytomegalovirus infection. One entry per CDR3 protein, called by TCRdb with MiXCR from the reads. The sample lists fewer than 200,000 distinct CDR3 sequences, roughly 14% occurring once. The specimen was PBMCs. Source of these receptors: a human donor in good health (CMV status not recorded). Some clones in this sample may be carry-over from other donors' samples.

CDR3 sequence: CASSYSLGRTNIFTGELFF. The CDR3 region has the DNA TGTGCCAGCAGTTACTCGTTGGGGCGCACGAACATATTCACCGGGGAGCTGTTTTTT. The J gene is TRBJ2-2, the V gene TRBV6-2 or TRBV6-3; perhaps TRBD1 as D (5 bases). The germline V and J ends were trimmed by 0 bases and 4 bases, with 21 bases remaining between them. The CDR3 consists of 19 residues. Germline V CDR1 and CDR2: MNHEY, SVGEGT.

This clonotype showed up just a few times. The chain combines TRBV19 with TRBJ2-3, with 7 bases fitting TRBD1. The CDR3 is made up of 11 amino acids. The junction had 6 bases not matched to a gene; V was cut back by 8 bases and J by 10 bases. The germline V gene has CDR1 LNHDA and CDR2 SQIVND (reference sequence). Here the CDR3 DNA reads TGTGCCAGTGGCGACAGGGTGGCGCAGTATTTT. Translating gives CASGDRVAQYF.

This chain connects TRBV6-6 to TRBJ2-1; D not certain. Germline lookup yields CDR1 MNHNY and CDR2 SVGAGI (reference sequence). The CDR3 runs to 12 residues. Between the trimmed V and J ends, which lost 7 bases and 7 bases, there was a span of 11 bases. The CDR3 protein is CASTPTENEQFF. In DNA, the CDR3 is TGTGCCAGCACCCCTACGGAGAATGAGCAGTTCTTC.

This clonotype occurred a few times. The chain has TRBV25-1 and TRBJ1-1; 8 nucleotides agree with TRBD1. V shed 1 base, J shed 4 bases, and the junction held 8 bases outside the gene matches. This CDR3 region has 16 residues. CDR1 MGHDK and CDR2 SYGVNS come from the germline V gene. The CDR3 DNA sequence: TGTGCCAGCAGTGAATGGGGACAGGCTGTGGGCACTGAAGCTTTCTTT. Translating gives CASSEWGQAVGTEAFF.

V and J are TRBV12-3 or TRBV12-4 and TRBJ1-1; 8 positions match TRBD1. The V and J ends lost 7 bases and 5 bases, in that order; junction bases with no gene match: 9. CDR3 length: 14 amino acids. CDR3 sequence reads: CASNPGQARTEAFF. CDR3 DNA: TGTGCCAGCAATCCGGGACAGGCAAGAACTGAAGCTTTCTTT.

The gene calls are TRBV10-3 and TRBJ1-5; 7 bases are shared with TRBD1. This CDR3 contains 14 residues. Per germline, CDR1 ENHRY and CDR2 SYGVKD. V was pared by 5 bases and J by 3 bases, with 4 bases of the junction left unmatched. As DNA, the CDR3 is TGTGCCATCAGTTCCGGGACAGTCAATCAGCCCCAGCATTTT. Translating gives CAISSGTVNQPQHF.

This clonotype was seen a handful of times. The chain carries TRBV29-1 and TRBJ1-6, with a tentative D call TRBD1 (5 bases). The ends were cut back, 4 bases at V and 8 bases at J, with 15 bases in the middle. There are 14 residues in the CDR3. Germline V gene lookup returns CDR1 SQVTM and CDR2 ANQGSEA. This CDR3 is CSVGDLGVDSPLHF. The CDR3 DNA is TGCAGCGTTGGGGACCTCGGCGTGGATTCACCCCTCCACTTT.

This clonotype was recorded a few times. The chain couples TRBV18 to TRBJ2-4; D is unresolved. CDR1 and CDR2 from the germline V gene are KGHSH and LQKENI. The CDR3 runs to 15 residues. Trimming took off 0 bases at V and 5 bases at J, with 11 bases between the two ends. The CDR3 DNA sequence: TGTGCCAGCTCACCACCGGGAAAGGGCGAAAACATTCAGTACTTC. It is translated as CASSPPGKGENIQYF.